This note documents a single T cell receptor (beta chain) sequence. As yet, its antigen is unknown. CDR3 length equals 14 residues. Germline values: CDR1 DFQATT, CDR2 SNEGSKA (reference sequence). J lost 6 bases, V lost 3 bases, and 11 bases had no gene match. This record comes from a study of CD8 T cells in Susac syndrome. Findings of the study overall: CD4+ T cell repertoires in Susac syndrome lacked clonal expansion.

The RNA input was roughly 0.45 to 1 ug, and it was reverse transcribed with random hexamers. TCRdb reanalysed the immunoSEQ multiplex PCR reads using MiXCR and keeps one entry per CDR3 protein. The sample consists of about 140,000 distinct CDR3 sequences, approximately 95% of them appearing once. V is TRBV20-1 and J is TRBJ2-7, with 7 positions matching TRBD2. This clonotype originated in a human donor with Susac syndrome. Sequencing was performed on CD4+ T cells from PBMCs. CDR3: CSARRGTTAGEQYF. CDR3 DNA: TGCAGTGCTAGGCGGGGGACCACTGCGGGCGAGCAGTACTTC.